The 24 T cell receptor beta chains listed next were all sequenced from one sample in a study of T-cell reconstitution after alpha-beta-depleted transplantation in children. The library targeted TCRbeta and was prepared with unique molecular identifiers. TCRdb reprocessed the PCR reads with MiXCR, giving one entry per CDR3 protein. The table lists about 610,000 distinct CDR3 sequences, 10% of them singletons, with about 4% in the top ten. The sample consisted of PBMCs from the stem cell graft donor, taken from the stem cell graft. The receptors shown here come from a human donor who donated a stem cell graft to a child with acute myeloid leukemia.

This clonotype has a handful of counts. The chain uses TRBV6-2 or TRBV6-3 and TRBJ2-7, with D perhaps TRBD2 (6 bases). The CDR3 extends over 13 amino acids. Looked up from germline, CDR1 is MNHEY and CDR2 is SVGEGT. Trimming removed 5 bases from V and 6 bases from J, with 14 bases in between. CDR3 sequence: CASSISTRREQYF. Written as DNA, the CDR3 is TGTGCCAGCAGTATCTCGACTAGGCGCGAGCAGTACTTC.

The chain couples TRBV7-2 to TRBJ2-1; 8 positions match TRBD2. V dropped 5 bases and J dropped 10; count of bases not matched to a gene: 4. Per the germline V gene, CDR1 is SGHTA and CDR2 is FQGNSA. This CDR3 has 12 amino acids. The CDR3 DNA is TGTGCCAGCAGCCGCTCGGGAGGGGAGCAGTTCTTC. It translates to CASSRSGGEQFF. The entire variable domain, with the rest obtained from reference TRBV7-2 and TRBJ2-1, is as follows: GAGVSQSPSNKVTEKGKDVELRCDPISGHTALYWYRQSLGQGLEFLIYFQGNSAPDKSGLPSDRFSAERTGGSVSTLTIQRTQQEDSAVYLCASSRSGGEQFFGPGTRLTVL.

In its sample, this clonotype was seen many times. The rearrangement links TRBV12-3 or TRBV12-4 to TRBJ2-5, with no clear D. The length of the CDR3 is 15 residues. Trimming took 5 bases from V and 5 from J, leaving 18 bases between them. Here the CDR3 reads CASSPTSGLGETQYF. The CDR3 DNA sequence: TGTGCCAGCAGTCCCACCTCCGGGCTCGGCGAGACCCAGTACTTC.

The genes are TRBV20-1 and TRBJ1-2; TRBD1 might be the D (5 bases). Trimming took off 0 bases at V and 4 bases at J, with 18 bases between the two ends. CDR3 size: 16 residues. Germline V gene sequence: CDR1 DFQATT, CDR2 SNEGSKA (reference sequence). The CDR3 region is CSARDVAAGLSYGYTF. CDR3 DNA sequence: TGCAGTGCTAGAGATGTGGCGGCAGGGCTTTCCTATGGCTACACCTTC.

This clonotype has only a few counts. The chain combines TRBV20-1 with TRBJ2-1, with D perhaps matching TRBD2 (5 bases). The CDR3 consists of 12 residues. Trimming removed 5 bases at V and 5 bases at J, with 10 bases between. Germline assignment: CDR1 DFQATT and CDR2 SNEGSKA (reference sequence). DNA of the CDR3: TGCAGTGCTGCAGCCGGGAACAATGAGCAGTTCTTC. Translated: CSAAAGNNEQFF.

This clonotype has ten or more counts. V usage is TRBV7-3 and J usage is TRBJ2-3; D is possibly TRBD2 (6 bases). This CDR3 is 15 amino acids long. With 2 bases removed from V and 2 bases from J, the gap between germline ends came to 11 bases. Germline loops: CDR1 SGHTA, CDR2 FQGTGA. In DNA form, the CDR3 reads TGTGCCAGCAGCTTAGGCGGGACTGCCACAGATACGCAGTATTTT. Protein sequence: CASSLGGTATDTQYF.

V usage is TRBV12-3 or TRBV12-4 and J usage is TRBJ1-5; D is unresolved. Trimming stripped 4 bases from V and 1 base from J, with 8 bases between. CDR3 length: 14 residues. The CDR3 DNA reads as TGTGCCAGCAGTTCTGGGTTCAGCAATCAGCCCCAGCATTTT. It specifies CASSSGFSNQPQHF.

This chain uses TRBV20-1 with TRBJ2-7, with no clear D. Germline V gene sequence: CDR1 DFQATT, CDR2 SNEGSKA (reference sequence). CDR3 length: 13 residues. Trimming shortened V by 6 bases and J by 0 bases, and 12 bases separated the two germline ends. This chain's CDR3 is CSAADRSSYEQYF. CDR3 in DNA: TGCAGTGCCGCGGACCGTAGCTCCTACGAGCAGTACTTC.

This clonotype has at least ten counts. This chain links TRBV6-5 with TRBJ2-3; TRBD2 matches 8 bases. This CDR3 comprises 16 residues. Germline trimming cut 2 bases from V and 2 bases from J; bases unmatched to any gene: 6. Germline lookup yields CDR1 MNHEY and CDR2 SVGAGI. CDR3 sequence: CASSYRSGRATDTQYF. CDR3 nucleotides: TGTGCCAGCAGTTACCGTTCCGGGAGGGCCACAGATACGCAGTATTTT.

The rearrangement joins TRBV6-6 to TRBJ1-4, with D maybe TRBD1 (6 bases). This CDR3 region has 13 residues. V lost 7 bases and J 5 bases, leaving 11 bases between the germline ends. In germline, CDR1 is MNHNY, CDR2 SVGAGI (reference sequence). CDR3: CASKQGSNEKLFF. Written as DNA, the CDR3 is TGTGCCAGCAAACAGGGTTCGAATGAAAAACTGTTTTTT.

Ten or more counts support this clonotype. The chain uses TRBV20-1 and TRBJ2-7; tentatively, D is TRBD1 or TRBD2 (7 bases each). V was pared by 6 bases and J by 1 base, with 13 bases between. The CDR3 extends over 13 amino acids. The germline V gene encodes CDR1 DFQATT and CDR2 SNEGSKA (reference sequence). As DNA, the CDR3 is TGCAGTGCCCCAGGGGGGGGTTCCTACGAGCAGTACTTC. Its translation is CSAPGGGSYEQYF.

Details on this clonotype: The germline gene is not matched at one end of the junction; a read error may be the cause. This sequence joins TRBV20-1 and TRBJ2-6; D is undetermined. The CDR3 is made up of 15 amino acids. CDR1 DFQATT and CDR2 SNEGSKA come from the germline V gene (reference sequence). CDR3 region: CCARVHSGGANVLTF. The CDR3 DNA reads TGCTGTGCTAGAGTACATTCGGGTGGGGCCAACGTCCTGACTTTC.

Comments on this clonotype: Compared with germline, one end of the junction differs, possibly owing to a read error. The chain couples TRBV7-6 to TRBJ1-4, with unresolved D. Germline lookup yields CDR1 SGHVS and CDR2 FNYEAQ. This CDR3 contains 16 residues. The CDR3 region is CPSSLGSSRGSEKLFF. As DNA, the CDR3 is TGTCCCAGCAGCTTAGGGTCCAGCCGGGGATCCGAAAAACTGTTTTTT.

The chain links TRBV30 to TRBJ2-1; D is possibly TRBD1 (6 bases). CDR3 length: 13 residues. The V and J ends lost 2 bases and 9 bases respectively, with 14 bases between them. In germline, CDR1 is GTSNPN, CDR2 SVGIG (reference sequence). The CDR3 sequence is CAWSQGSFGEQFF. The CDR3 bases are TGTGCCTGGAGTCAGGGGTCCTTCGGTGAGCAGTTCTTC. Full variable domain (rest looked up from reference TRBV30 and TRBJ2-1): SQTIHQWPATLVQPVGSPLSLECTVEGTSNPNLYWYRQAAGRGLQLLFYSVGIGQISSEVPQNLSASRPQDRQFILSSKKLLLSDSGFYLCAWSQGSFGEQFFGPGTRLTVL.

This chain uses TRBV6-5 with TRBJ2-5; D is undetermined. The germline V gene has CDR1 MNHEY and CDR2 SVGAGI. Trimming took 2 bases from V and 2 from J, leaving 9 bases between them. The CDR3 is made up of 14 amino acids. In DNA form, the CDR3 reads TGTGCCAGCAGTTACCGAAAGGGACAAGAGACCCAGTACTTC. Translation: CASSYRKGQETQYF.

J is TRBJ2-7 and V is TRBV15, with D hard to call. Trimming cost V 1 base and J 7 bases, with 11 bases left between them. The CDR3 extends over 13 amino acids. From germline, CDR1 is LNHNV and CDR2 YYDKDF (reference sequence). The CDR3 bases are TGTGCCACCAGCAGAGGCTCACTCGTGGAGCAGTACTTC. It codes for CATSRGSLVEQYF. Full variable domain (remainder filled in from reference TRBV15 and TRBJ2-7): DAMVIQNPRYQVTQFGKPVTLSCSQTLNHNVMYWYQQKSSQAPKLLFHYYDKDFNNEADTPDNFQSRRPNTSFCFLDIRSPGLGDTAMYLCATSRGSLVEQYFGPGTRLTVT.

V usage is TRBV28 and J usage is TRBJ1-5; possible D gene TRBD1, 5 bases. The CDR3 is made up of 15 amino acids. Germline-derived CDR1 and CDR2 are MDHEN and SYDVKM. The ends were cut back, 7 bases at V and 2 bases at J, with 15 bases in the middle. This CDR3 is CASTRGGGGNQPQHF. The CDR3 coding sequence is TGTGCCAGCACTCGAGGTGGGGGTGGCAATCAGCCCCAGCATTTT.

The chain carries TRBV2 and TRBJ2-2; D call uncertain. CDR1 and CDR2 from the germline V gene are SNHLY and FYNNEI. Trimming left V 8 bases short and J 0 bases short, with 10 bases between. CDR3 length: 14 residues. CDR3 DNA: TGTGCCAGCTGGACCGATACGAACACCGGGGAGCTGTTTTTT. Translated: CASWTDTNTGELFF.

The rearrangement links TRBV30 to TRBJ2-5; D possibly corresponds to TRBD2 (6 bases). This CDR3 contains 14 residues. The germline V gene has CDR1 GTSNPN and CDR2 SVGIG (reference sequence). V was pared by 8 bases and J by 2 bases, with 18 bases between. For the CDR3, the DNA is TGTGCCGCCCTGGAGGGGAGGTCACAAGAGACCCAGTACTTC. This codes for CAALEGRSQETQYF. Filled out from reference TRBV30 and TRBJ2-5, the complete variable domain reads SQTIHQWPATLVQPVGSPLSLECTVEGTSNPNLYWYRQAAGRGLQLLFYSVGIGQISSEVPQNLSASRPQDRQFILSSKKLLLSDSGFYLCAALEGRSQETQYFGPGTRLLVL.

This clonotype was seen a few times. This sequence joins TRBV28 and TRBJ2-3; the match to TRBD2 covers 7 bases. V gave up 5 bases and J gave up 0 bases; unmatched junction bases: 8. The CDR3 length is 16 residues. Germline V gene lookup returns CDR1 MDHEN and CDR2 SYDVKM. The CDR3 region is CASSSGLGRSTDTQYF. In DNA, the CDR3 is TGTGCCAGCAGTAGCGGACTAGGACGGAGCACAGATACGCAGTATTTT.

This clonotype was seen many times. The chain combines TRBV5-1 with TRBJ1-1; 9 bases map to TRBD1. Germline V gene lookup returns CDR1 SGHRS and CDR2 YFSETQ. Losses at the gene ends were 4 bases for V and 0 bases for J; bases not matched to a gene: 1. The CDR3 has 14 residues. The chain's CDR3 is CASSRDRVNTEAFF. In DNA form, the CDR3 reads TGCGCCAGCAGCCGGGACAGGGTGAACACTGAAGCTTTCTTT.

The table lists this clonotype with many counts. J is TRBJ2-4 and V is TRBV5-1, with a weak D call TRBD2 (6 bases). CDR1 SGHRS and CDR2 YFSETQ come from the germline V gene. The CDR3 has 16 residues. V was clipped by 4 bases and J by 1 base, with 15 bases between them. The CDR3 nucleotides are TGCGCCAGCAGCCGGGACTCCATGGGGGCCAAAAACATTCAGTACTTC. This sequence encodes CASSRDSMGAKNIQYF.

There are many counts of this clonotype. The chain links TRBV5-1 to TRBJ2-7; D is uncertain. The germline V and J ends were trimmed by 0 bases and 4 bases, with 14 bases remaining between them. Germline-derived CDR1 and CDR2 are SGHRS and YFSETQ. This CDR3 comprises 15 residues. CDR3 bases: TGCGCCAGCAGCTTGGTAGGTGTCTCCTCGTACGAGCAGTACTTC. Translation gives CASSLVGVSSYEQYF. Drawing the rest from reference TRBV5-1 and TRBJ2-7, the complete variable domain is KAGVTQTPRYLIKTRGQQVTLSCSPISGHRSVSWYQQTPGQGLQFLFEYFSETQRNKGNFPGRFSGRQFSNSRSEMNVSTLELGDSALYLCASSLVGVSSYEQYFGPGTRLTVT.

This clonotype has more than one count but fewer than ten. The chain joins TRBV12-3 or TRBV12-4 to TRBJ1-1; D not resolved. The CDR3 contains 14 residues. Trimming pared 3 bases from V and 3 bases from J, leaving 11 bases between. The CDR3 DNA follows: TGTGCCAGCAGTTTGATGGAGGGTTACACTGAAGCTTTCTTT. Protein: CASSLMEGYTEAFF.